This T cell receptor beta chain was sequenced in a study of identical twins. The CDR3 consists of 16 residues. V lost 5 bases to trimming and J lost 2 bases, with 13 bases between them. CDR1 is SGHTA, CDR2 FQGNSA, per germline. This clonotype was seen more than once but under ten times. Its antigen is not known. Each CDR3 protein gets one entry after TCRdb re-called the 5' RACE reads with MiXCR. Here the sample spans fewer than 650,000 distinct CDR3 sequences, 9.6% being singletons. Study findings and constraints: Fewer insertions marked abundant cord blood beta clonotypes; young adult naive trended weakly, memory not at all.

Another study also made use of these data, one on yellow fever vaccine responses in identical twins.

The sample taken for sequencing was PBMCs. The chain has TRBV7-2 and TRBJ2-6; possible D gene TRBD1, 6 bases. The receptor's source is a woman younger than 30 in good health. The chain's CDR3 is CASSLSRQAGANVLTF. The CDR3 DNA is TGTGCCAGCAGCCTATCCCGACAGGCTGGGGCCAACGTCCTGACTTTC.